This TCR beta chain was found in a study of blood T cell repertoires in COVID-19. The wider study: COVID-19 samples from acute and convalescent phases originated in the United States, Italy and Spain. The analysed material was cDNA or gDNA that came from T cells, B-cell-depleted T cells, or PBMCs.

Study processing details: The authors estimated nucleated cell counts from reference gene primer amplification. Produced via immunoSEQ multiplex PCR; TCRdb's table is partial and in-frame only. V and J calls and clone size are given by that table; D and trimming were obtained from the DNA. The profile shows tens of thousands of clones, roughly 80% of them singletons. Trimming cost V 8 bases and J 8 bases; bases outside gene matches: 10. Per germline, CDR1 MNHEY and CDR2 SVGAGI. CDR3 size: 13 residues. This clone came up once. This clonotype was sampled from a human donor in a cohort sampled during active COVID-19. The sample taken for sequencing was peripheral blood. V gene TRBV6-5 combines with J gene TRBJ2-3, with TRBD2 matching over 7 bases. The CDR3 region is CASGPSGWRTQYF. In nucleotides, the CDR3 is TGTGCCAGCGGTCCTAGCGGATGGCGTACGCAGTATTTT.